The 12 T cell receptor beta chains listed next were all sequenced from one sample in a study. Via MiXCR, TCRdb re-called the 5' RACE reads, giving one row per CDR3 protein. In the table there are about 32,000 distinct CDR3 sequences, around a quarter of which are singletons. The sequencing input was memory CD4+ T cells sorted from blood. Noted subset: memory CD4+ T cells, CD4+CD45RO+CD25-. The receptors were gathered from a female donor with breast cancer.

This clonotype was seen only a few times. The chain carries TRBV7-2 and TRBJ2-2; D uncertain. CDR3 size: 11 residues. The ends were cut back, 6 bases at V and 7 bases at J, with 6 bases in the middle. CDR1 is SGHTA and CDR2 is FQGNSA in the germline V gene. CDR3 region: CASSAIGELFF. As DNA, the CDR3 is TGTGCCAGCAGTGCGATCGGGGAGCTGTTTTTT.

V and J are TRBV2 and TRBJ2-1; 10 positions agree with TRBD2. The J segment lost 5 bases and the V segment lost 8 bases, leaving 9 bases of the junction unmatched. Looked up from germline, CDR1 is SNHLY and CDR2 is FYNNEI. The CDR3 contains 15 residues. CDR3 sequence (DNA): TGTGCCAGCCGTATACGGACTAGCGGTAACAATGAGCAGTTCTTC. Translation: CASRIRTSGNNEQFF.

The chain employs TRBV4-1 and TRBJ2-3, with 8 bases fitting TRBD2. V lost 0 bases, J lost 0 bases, and 14 bases stayed unmatched. Germline V gives CDR1 MGHRA, CDR2 YSYEKL. The length of the CDR3 is 20 residues. The CDR3 coding sequence is TGCGCCAGCAGCCAAGATCGACCAGGCCTAGCGGGTCCCAGCACAGATACGCAGTATTTT. Its translation: CASSQDRPGLAGPSTDTQYF.

This clonotype was detected ten times or more. The genes are TRBV4-1 and TRBJ2-2, with 11 positions matching TRBD2. Germline V gene lookup returns CDR1 MGHRA and CDR2 YSYEKL. CDR3 length: 18 residues. The V and J ends lost 0 bases and 7 bases, in that order; junction bases with no gene match: 10. The CDR3 loop reads CASSQDFTSGSGNGELFF. The CDR3 nucleotides are TGCGCCAGCAGCCAAGACTTTACTAGCGGGAGTGGGAACGGGGAGCTGTTTTTT.

Remarks on this clonotype: At one end, the junction sequence differs from germline, possibly due to a read error. This rearrangement joins TRBV29-1 to TRBJ2-2, with 8 nucleotides matching TRBD1. CDR3 length equals 12 residues. CDR1 and CDR2 (germline): SQVTM, ANQGSEA. CDR3 DNA sequence: TGCAGCCCCAGGACAGGGACCGGGGAGCTGTTATTT. Translation: CSPRTGTGELLF.

V usage is TRBV5-6 and J usage is TRBJ1-5; the match to TRBD1 covers 11 bases. The CDR3 covers 16 residues. Germline V gives CDR1 SGHDT, CDR2 YYEEEE. V trimming: 0 bases; J trimming: 4 bases; junction bases outside the gene matches: 3. CDR3 residues: CASSLDGTGGNQPQHF. The CDR3 region has the DNA TGTGCCAGCAGCTTGGACGGGACAGGGGGGAATCAGCCCCAGCATTTT. Together with reference TRBV5-6 and TRBJ1-5, the CDR3 gives the full variable domain: DAGVTQSPTHLIKTRGQQVTLRCSPKSGHDTVSWYQQALGQGPQFIFQYYEEEERQRGNFPDRFSGHQFPNYSSELNVNALLLGDSALYLCASSLDGTGGNQPQHFGDGTRLSIL.

There are many counts of this clonotype. The CDR3, as DNA: TGTGCCAGCGGGCCCCAGGGACAGGGTGGTTCACCCCTCCACTTT. This codes for CASGPQGQGGSPLHF. This chain connects TRBV5-4 to TRBJ1-6, with 9 bases matching TRBD1. The CDR3 spans 15 residues. J was trimmed by 9 bases and V by 7 bases; bases with no gene match: 11. CDR1 is SGHNT and CDR2 is YYREEE in the germline V gene (reference sequence). Full variable domain (missing parts from reference TRBV5-4 and TRBJ1-6): ETGVTQSPTHLIKTRGQQVTLRCSSQSGHNTVSWYQQALGQGPQFIFQYYREEENGRGNFPPRFSGLQFPNYSSELNVNALELDDSALYLCASGPQGQGGSPLHFGNGTRLTVT.

This clonotype was seen at least ten times. The J gene is TRBJ2-5, the V gene TRBV5-1; D is undetermined. Germline V gene sequence: CDR1 SGHRS, CDR2 YFSETQ. This CDR3 spans 15 amino acids. Trimming pared 0 bases from V and 1 base from J, leaving 10 bases between. The CDR3 reads CASSLDPKPQETQYF. CDR3 bases: TGCGCCAGCAGCTTGGACCCGAAACCCCAAGAGACCCAGTACTTC.

This chain uses TRBV12-3 or TRBV12-4 with TRBJ1-1, with D unresolved. Trimming removed 3 bases from V and 0 bases from J, with 11 bases in between. The CDR3 contains 15 residues. Here the CDR3 DNA reads TGTGCCAGCAGTTTTAGTAACTTCTTGAACACTGAAGCTTTCTTT. Amino acid sequence: CASSFSNFLNTEAFF.

This clonotype occurred a few times. J is TRBJ2-7 and V is TRBV29-1, with D perhaps TRBD1 or TRBD2 (5 bases each). V gave up 7 bases and J gave up 4 bases, with 17 bases separating them. The CDR3 sequence is 13 residues long. Germline V gene sequence: CDR1 SQVTM, CDR2 ANQGSEA. The CDR3 loop is CSATGTDTYEQYF. CDR3 DNA sequence: TGCAGCGCCACCGGGACGGATACATACGAGCAGTACTTC.

Only a few counts were recorded for this clonotype. The CDR3 DNA reads as TGTGCCAGCAGCTTTGCGGTCCCCTACGAGCAGTACTTC. Protein: CASSFAVPYEQYF. The chain couples TRBV11-2 to TRBJ2-7; D is uncertain. Trimming removed 3 bases from V and 2 bases from J, with 8 bases in between. Germline V lookup: CDR1 SGHAT, CDR2 FQNNGV. The CDR3 runs to 13 residues.

The J gene is TRBJ2-7, the V gene TRBV5-1, with 9 bases aligning to TRBD2. CDR1 and CDR2 (germline): SGHRS, YFSETQ. The CDR3 sequence is 15 residues long. V trimming: 1 base; J trimming: 3 bases; junction bases outside the gene matches: 5. The CDR3 DNA follows: TGCGCCAGCAGCTTGTATGCTAGCGGGAACTACGAGCAGTACTTC. It is translated as CASSLYASGNYEQYF.